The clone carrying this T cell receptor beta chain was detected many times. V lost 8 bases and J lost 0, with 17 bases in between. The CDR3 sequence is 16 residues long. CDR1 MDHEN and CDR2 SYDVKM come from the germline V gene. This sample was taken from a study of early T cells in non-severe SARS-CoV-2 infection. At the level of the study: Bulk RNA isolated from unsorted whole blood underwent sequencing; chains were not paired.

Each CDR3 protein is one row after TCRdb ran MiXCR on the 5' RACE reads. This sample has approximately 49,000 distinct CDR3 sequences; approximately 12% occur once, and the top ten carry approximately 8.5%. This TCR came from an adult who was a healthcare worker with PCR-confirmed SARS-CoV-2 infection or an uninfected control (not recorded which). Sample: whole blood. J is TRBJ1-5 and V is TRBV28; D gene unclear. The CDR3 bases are TGTGCCAGCCGCCCCGCCACAGAATATAGCAATCAGCCCCAGCATTTT. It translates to CASRPATEYSNQPQHF.